This T cell receptor (beta chain) comes out of a study of technical replicates of blood from a few donors. This clone has just one count. The repertoire was sequenced with immunoSEQ multiplex PCR; TCRdb's copy has only in-frame clones and lacks some. Among 40,000 to 60,000 clones listed, 86% were seen once. Germline V gene sequence: CDR1 LGHNA, CDR2 YSLEER. V lost 0 bases, J lost 9 bases, and 7 bases lay in between. CDR3 length: 12 residues. The TCR was taken from a human donor in good health. Some clones in this sample may be carry-over from other donors' samples. Sequencing was performed on PBMCs. The V gene is TRBV4-3, the J gene TRBJ2-3; a possible D gene is TRBD1 (6 bases). CDR3 sequence: CASSQDQGTQYF. CDR3 coding DNA: TGCGCCAGCAGCCAAGATCAGGGGACGCAGTATTTT.